This T cell receptor beta chain was observed in a study of cytomegalovirus exposure and HLA in healthy donors. Trimming stripped 8 bases from V and 3 bases from J, with 8 bases between. Germline V lookup: CDR1 MNHEY, CDR2 SVGAGI. This CDR3 contains 12 residues. Of note for this clone: The antigen is not known.

Amplification used 60 Vbeta primers and 13 Jbeta primers. The repertoire was sequenced with immunoSEQ multiplex PCR; TCRdb's copy has only in-frame clones and lacks some. The table has 120,000 or so clones, less than 85% seen once; the top ten hold under 3%. Study-level findings and limits: In a later analysis, TCR beta V- and J-gene trimming was associated with a missense DCLRE1C variant.

The sequenced sample consisted of PBMCs. V usage is TRBV6-5 and J usage is TRBJ2-1, with a weak D call TRBD2 (5 bases). The receptor was isolated from a man aged 30 to 39 in good health and CMV-seronegative. CDR3 coding DNA: TGTGCCAGCTCACGGGACTACAATGAGCAGTTCTTC. It encodes CASSRDYNEQFF.